This T cell receptor (beta chain) emerged from a study of T cell clonality in common variable immunodeficiency. Study findings and constraints: What drives increased CVID clonality needs T cell subpopulation sequencing. CVID subjects shared fewer TCRbeta clones than healthy controls did. CVID subjects showed higher TCRbeta clonality than healthy controls.

The germline gives CDR1 SEHNR, CDR2 FQNEAQ (reference sequence). V was cut by 3 bases and J by 1 base, with 8 bases left in between. The length of the CDR3 is 14 residues. The sample holds a few counts of this clone. The target antigen is unknown. Coverage ceases 3 residues before the CDR3 finishes, and the germline J gene fills in the end. Sequencing input was equivalent genomic DNA from CVID and controls. Repertoires were generated with immunoSEQ multiplex PCR, while TCRdb's copy carries only in-frame clones and drops some. Recorded here are under 45,000 clones, none singletons. This TCR came from a person aged 18 to 75 in good health. Material for sequencing was peripheral blood mononuclear cells. V usage is TRBV7-9 and J usage is TRBJ2-3, with a tentative D call TRBD1 (6 bases). The CDR3 protein is CASSLTGRTDTQYF. CDR3 DNA (partial): TGTGCCAGCAGCTTGACAGGACGCACAGATACG.